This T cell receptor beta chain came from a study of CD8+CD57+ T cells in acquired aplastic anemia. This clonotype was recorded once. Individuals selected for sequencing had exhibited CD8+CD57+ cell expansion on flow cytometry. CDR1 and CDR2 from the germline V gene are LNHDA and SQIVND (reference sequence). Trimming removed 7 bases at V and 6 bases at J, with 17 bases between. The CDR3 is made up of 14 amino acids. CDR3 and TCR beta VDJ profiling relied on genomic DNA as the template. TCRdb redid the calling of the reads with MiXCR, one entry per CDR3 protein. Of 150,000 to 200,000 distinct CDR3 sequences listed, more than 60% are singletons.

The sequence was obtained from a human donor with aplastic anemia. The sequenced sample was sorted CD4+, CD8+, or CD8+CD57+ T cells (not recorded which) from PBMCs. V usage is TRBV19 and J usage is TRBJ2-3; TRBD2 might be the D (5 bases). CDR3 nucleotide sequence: TGTGCCAGTACCTCACTGAGCGGAGCGGATACGCAGTATTTT. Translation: CASTSLSGADTQYF.